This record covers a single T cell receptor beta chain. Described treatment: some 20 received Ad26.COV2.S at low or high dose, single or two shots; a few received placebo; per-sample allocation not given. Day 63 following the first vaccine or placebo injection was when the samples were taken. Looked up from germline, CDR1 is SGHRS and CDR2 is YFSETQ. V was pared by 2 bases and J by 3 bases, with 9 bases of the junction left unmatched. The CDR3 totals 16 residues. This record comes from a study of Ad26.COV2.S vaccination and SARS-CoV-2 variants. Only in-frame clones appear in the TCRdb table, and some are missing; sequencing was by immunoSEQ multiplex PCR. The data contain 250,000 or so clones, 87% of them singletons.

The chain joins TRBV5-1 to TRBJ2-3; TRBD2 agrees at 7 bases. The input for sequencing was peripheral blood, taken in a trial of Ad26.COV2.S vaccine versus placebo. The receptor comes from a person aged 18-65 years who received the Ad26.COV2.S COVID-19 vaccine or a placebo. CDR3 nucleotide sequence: TGCGCCAGCAGCTTCGGAGGCGGGAGAGGTACAGATACGCAGTATTTT. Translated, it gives CASSFGGGRGTDTQYF.